Below are 20 T cell receptor beta chains sequenced from a single sample in a study of glioma-infiltrating T cells after dendritic cell vaccination. TCRdb keeps only in-frame clones here, not all; method: immunoSEQ multiplex PCR. The sample carries 50,000 to 65,000 clones, 85% to 90% recorded once. The time point here: after dendritic cell vaccination, including at tumor progression/relapse. The sample was blood, taken after dendritic cell vaccination. All receptors derive from a human donor with glioblastoma.

This clone turned up a few times. V usage is TRBV9 and J usage is TRBJ2-7, with 8 bases that match TRBD1. CDR3 length equals 16 residues. Germline loops: CDR1 SGDLS, CDR2 YYNGEE. V was pared by 2 bases and J by 5 bases, with 12 bases of the junction left unmatched. The CDR3 region is CASSVDPDREVHEQYF. CDR3 bases: TGTGCCAGCAGCGTGGACCCGGACAGGGAGGTCCACGAGCAGTACTTC.

The chain couples TRBV5-1 to TRBJ2-7; 7 bases agree with TRBD1. Germline CDR1 and CDR2: SGHRS and YFSETQ. V trimming: 3 bases; J trimming: 1 base; junction bases outside the gene matches: 1. The CDR3 loop spans 13 amino acids. CDR3 bases: TGCGCCAGCAGCTGGGGACAGTCCTACGAGCAGTACTTC. The encoded protein is CASSWGQSYEQYF. The complete variable domain, with remaining parts taken from reference TRBV5-1 and TRBJ2-7, reads KAGVTQTPRYLIKTRGQQVTLSCSPISGHRSVSWYQQTPGQGLQFLFEYFSETQRNKGNFPGRFSGRQFSNSRSEMNVSTLELGDSALYLCASSWGQSYEQYFGPGTRLTVT.

A few counts support this clone. The rearrangement uses TRBV15 and TRBJ2-1; TRBD2 matches at 9 bases. The CDR3 consists of 18 residues. Germline assignment: CDR1 LNHNV and CDR2 YYDKDF (reference sequence). V lost 2 bases, J lost 1 base, and 9 bases stayed unmatched. This CDR3 is CATSRRAGTSPSYNEQFF. CDR3 bases: TGTGCCACCAGCAGACGCGCCGGGACTAGCCCATCCTACAATGAGCAGTTCTTC.

There are a few counts of this clone. The genes are TRBV25-1 and TRBJ1-4; 10 positions match TRBD1. Germline trimming cut 5 bases from V and 7 bases from J; bases unmatched to any gene: 4. The length of the CDR3 is 14 residues. Germline V gene sequence: CDR1 MGHDK, CDR2 SYGVNS. The CDR3 sequence is CASSPTGGIEKLFF. CDR3 nucleotides: TGTGCCAGCAGTCCGACAGGGGGCATTGAAAAACTGTTTTTT.

The chain joins TRBV11-2 to TRBJ1-4; TRBD1 matches 9 bases. Unmatched junction bases numbered 5, after V lost 4 bases and J lost 8 bases. From germline, CDR1 is SGHAT and CDR2 FQNNGV. The CDR3 spans 14 residues. CDR3 DNA sequence: TGTGCCAGCAGCTGGACCGGGACAGGGGAAAAACTGTTTTTT. It specifies CASSWTGTGEKLFF.

This clone was observed a handful of times. The rearrangement joins TRBV6-5 to TRBJ1-1, with 8 bases lining up with TRBD1. The germline CDR1 and CDR2 sequences are MNHEY and SVGAGI. This CDR3 spans 15 amino acids. The trim removed 10 bases at V and 4 bases at J, leaving 14 bases unmatched. CDR3 sequence: CATSIPRGQSTEAFF. CDR3 nucleotide sequence: TGTGCCACCTCGATTCCCAGGGGGCAGAGCACTGAAGCTTTCTTT.

The J gene is TRBJ2-3, the V gene TRBV9; TRBD1 aligns across 7 bases. CDR3 length: 16 amino acids. Germline CDR1 is SGDLS and CDR2 is YYNGEE. V trimming: 3 bases; J trimming: 0 bases; junction bases outside the gene matches: 7. The CDR3 is CASSDRTGTSTDTQYF. CDR3 coding DNA: TGTGCCAGCAGCGACCGGACAGGCACTAGCACAGATACGCAGTATTTT.

The rearrangement joins TRBV6-1 to TRBJ1-5; no clear D gene. This CDR3 is built from 16 residues. V shed 1 base and J shed 8 bases, with 18 bases lying between them. Germline CDR1 is MNHNS and CDR2 is SASEGT. DNA for the CDR3: TGTGCCAGCAGTGAAGATAGTGGTGGGCTGGTGGAGCCCCAGCATTTT. Encoded protein: CASSEDSGGLVEPQHF.

This sequence joins TRBV14 and TRBJ1-4; TRBD1 agrees at 7 bases. There are 15 residues in the CDR3. V lost 4 bases and J lost 7; bases outside the gene matches: 9. CDR1 SGHDN and CDR2 FVKESK come from the germline V gene. The CDR3 protein is CASSPWMGQPEKLFF. DNA for the CDR3: TGTGCCAGCAGCCCATGGATGGGACAGCCTGAAAAACTGTTTTTT.

The V call is TRBV23-1, the J call TRBJ2-1; 7 bases are a match to TRBD2. TRBV23-1 is identified as an open reading frame with a role that is uncertain. The CDR3 has 23 amino acids. V lost 0 bases and J lost 0; bases outside the gene matches: 23. CDR3 DNA: TGCGCCAGCAGTCAATCGTGTCGGACTTTTACTAGCGAGCCCGTATACTCCTACAATGAGCAGTTCTTC. Its protein product is CASSQSCRTFTSEPVYSYNEQFF.

The chain has TRBV7-9 and TRBJ2-1, with 8 bases lining up with TRBD1. Per the germline V gene, CDR1 is SEHNR and CDR2 is FQNEAQ (reference sequence). V trimming: 3 bases; J trimming: 5 bases; junction bases outside the gene matches: 9. CDR3 length equals 16 residues. The chain's CDR3 is CASSFEQGVSDNEQFF. CDR3 DNA: TGTGCCAGCAGCTTTGAACAGGGGGTATCCGACAATGAGCAGTTCTTC.

The chain uses TRBV11-2 and TRBJ1-5; D is unclear. V dropped 1 base and J dropped 0 bases, with 7 bases sitting between them. Germline lookup yields CDR1 SGHAT and CDR2 FQNNGV. This CDR3 is built from 15 residues. CDR3: CASSLGAVSNQPQHF. The CDR3 nucleotides are TGTGCCAGCAGCTTAGGGGCAGTTAGCAATCAGCCCCAGCATTTT.

This chain joins TRBV30 and TRBJ2-7, with 11 bases fitting TRBD1. Germline loops: CDR1 GTSNPN, CDR2 SVGIG (reference sequence). V was clipped by 3 bases and J by 3 bases; unmatched bases: 10. The CDR3 spans 16 residues. The CDR3 region is CAWRTASGTGGYEQYF. In DNA form, the CDR3 reads TGTGCCTGGAGGACAGCCTCCGGGACAGGGGGCTACGAGCAGTACTTC.

The chain joins TRBV27 to TRBJ2-3; TRBD2 agrees at 7 bases. Per germline, CDR1 MNHEY and CDR2 SMNVEV (reference sequence). The junction had 8 bases not matched to a gene; V was cut back by 6 bases and J by 2 bases. The CDR3 is 15 amino acids. CDR3 DNA: TGTGCCAGCAGCCACCGGGCGGGGGACACAGATACGCAGTATTTT. Translated, it gives CASSHRAGDTDTQYF.

The chain couples TRBV15 to TRBJ2-5, with D perhaps TRBD1 (6 bases). V gave up 3 bases and J gave up 3 bases, with 14 bases separating them. CDR1 and CDR2 from the germline V gene are LNHNV and YYDKDF (reference sequence). The CDR3 spans 15 residues. The CDR3 sequence is CATSSNLYREETQYF. CDR3 in DNA: TGTGCCACCAGCAGCAACCTATACAGGGAAGAGACCCAGTACTTC.

V gene TRBV10-1 combines with J gene TRBJ2-4; 9 bases match TRBD1. V shed 6 bases and J 0 bases; nucleotides not matched to a gene: 6. The CDR3 runs to 16 residues. CDR1 is WNHNN, CDR2 SYGVQD, per germline (reference sequence). The CDR3 is CASSRDRVRAKNIQYF. In nucleotides, the CDR3 is TGCGCCAGCAGCCGGGACAGGGTGAGAGCCAAAAACATTCAGTACTTC.

This chain joins TRBV27 and TRBJ1-1, with 9 positions matching TRBD1. V lost 4 bases to trimming and J lost 4 bases; unmatched junction nucleotides: 7. CDR1 and CDR2 from the germline V gene are MNHEY and SMNVEV (reference sequence). CDR3 length equals 15 residues. The CDR3 DNA reads TGTGCCAGCAGTTCCCCGGGGACAGGGTTCACTGAAGCTTTCTTT. Translation: CASSSPGTGFTEAFF.

The chain has TRBV27 and TRBJ2-7, with 11 bases fitting TRBD2. V trimming: 5 bases; J trimming: 3 bases; junction bases outside the gene matches: 6. Per germline, CDR1 MNHEY and CDR2 SMNVEV (reference sequence). This CDR3 comprises 15 residues. The DNA of the CDR3 is TGTGCCAGCAGTCCTGGGACTAGCGGTAGCTACGAGCAGTACTTC. Its translation: CASSPGTSGSYEQYF.

The chain has TRBV30 and TRBJ2-1, with 10 bases matching TRBD1. Looked up from germline, CDR1 is GTSNPN and CDR2 is SVGIG (reference sequence). The CDR3 has 16 residues. The ends lost 0 bases at V and 3 bases at J; junction bases unmatched: 5. CDR3: CAWSVRGTGVYNEQFF. In DNA form, the CDR3 reads TGTGCCTGGAGTGTACGTGGGACAGGGGTCTACAATGAGCAGTTCTTC.

The chain employs TRBV7-2 and TRBJ1-3, with a possible D match to TRBD1 (6 bases). V shed 4 bases and J shed 4 bases, with 11 bases lying between them. The CDR3 loop spans 14 amino acids. Germline V gene data show CDR1 as SGHTA and CDR2 as FQGNSA. CDR3 residues: CASSSRGSGNTIYF. CDR3 DNA sequence: TGTGCCAGCAGCTCCAGGGGTTCCGGAAACACCATATATTTT. Together with reference TRBV7-2 and TRBJ1-3, the CDR3 gives the full variable domain: GAGVSQSPSNKVTEKGKDVELRCDPISGHTALYWYRQSLGQGLEFLIYFQGNSAPDKSGLPSDRFSAERTGGSVSTLTIQRTQQEDSAVYLCASSSRGSGNTIYFGEGSWLTVV.